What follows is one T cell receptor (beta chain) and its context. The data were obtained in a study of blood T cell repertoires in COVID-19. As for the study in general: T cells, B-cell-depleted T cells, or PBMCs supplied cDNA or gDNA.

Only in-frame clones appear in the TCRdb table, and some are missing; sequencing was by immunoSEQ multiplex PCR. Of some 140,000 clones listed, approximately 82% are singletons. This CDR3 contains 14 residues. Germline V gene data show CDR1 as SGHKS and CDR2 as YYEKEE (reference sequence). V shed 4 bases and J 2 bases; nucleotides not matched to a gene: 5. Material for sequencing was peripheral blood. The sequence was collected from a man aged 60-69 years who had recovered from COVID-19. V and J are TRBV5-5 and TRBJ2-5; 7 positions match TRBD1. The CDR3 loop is CASSPQGIQETQYF. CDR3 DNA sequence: TGTGCCAGCAGCCCACAGGGGATTCAAGAGACCCAGTACTTC.